Each of the 31 T cell receptor beta chains below was sequenced from the same sample in a study of beta chain features in type 1 diabetes. Expressed TCRB transcripts were sequenced because the isolated RNA had all been reverse transcribed beforehand. Some clones are missing from TCRdb's copy, which holds only in-frame ones; the method was immunoSEQ multiplex PCR. The data contain under 250,000 clones, approximately 11% of them singletons. Sample: central memory CD4+ T cells from blood. The receptors stem from a man between 18 and 29 years old in good health.

V is TRBV27 and J is TRBJ1-1; 11 positions agree with TRBD1. J was trimmed by 0 bases and V by 5 bases; bases with no gene match: 11. This CDR3 region has 18 residues. The germline V gene has CDR1 MNHEY and CDR2 SMNVEV (reference sequence). The CDR3 DNA follows: TGTGCCAGCAGTCCCCAGGACAGGGGGCTCCCAATGAACACTGAAGCTTTCTTT. Translated, it gives CASSPQDRGLPMNTEAFF.

The CDR3 DNA reads TGTGCCACTAAGACAGGGGCTCAATACAATGAGCAGTTCTTC. Its protein product is CATKTGAQYNEQFF. The gene calls are TRBV19 and TRBJ2-1, with 8 nucleotides matching TRBD1. With 10 bases clipped from V and 4 bases from J, the junction kept 9 bases outside the gene matches. Germline V lookup: CDR1 LNHDA, CDR2 SQIVND (reference sequence). The CDR3 length is 14 residues. The full variable domain, in which reference TRBV19 and TRBJ2-1 provide the parts outside the CDR3, is DGGITQSPKYLFRKEGQNVTLSCEQNLNHDAMYWYRQDPGQGLRLIYYSQIVNDFQKGDIAEGYSVSREKKESFPLTVTSAQKNPTAFYLCATKTGAQYNEQFFGPGTRLTVL.

This clone came up a few times. The chain joins TRBV5-1 to TRBJ2-2; D call uncertain. The CDR3 sequence is 11 residues long. The germline CDR1 and CDR2 sequences are SGHRS and YFSETQ. V lost 5 bases to trimming and J lost 10 bases, with 9 bases between them. In nucleotides, the CDR3 is TGCGCCAGCAGTGAGAATCAGGAGCTGTTTTTT. This codes for CASSENQELFF.

The chain links TRBV5-1 to TRBJ2-3; maybe TRBD1 (5 bases). V lost 0 bases and J lost 6, with 17 bases in between. CDR1 is SGHRS, CDR2 YFSETQ, per germline. CDR3 length equals 16 residues. CDR3 loop: CASSLEGHPEGDTQYF. CDR3 in DNA: TGCGCCAGCAGCTTGGAAGGACACCCGGAAGGGGATACGCAGTATTTT.

This clone was found a few times. The chain recombines TRBV6-6 with TRBJ2-7, with D perhaps assigned TRBD1 or TRBD2 (5 bases each). Trimming took 0 bases from V and 2 from J, leaving 8 bases between them. CDR3 length equals 14 residues. Germline lookup yields CDR1 MNHNY and CDR2 SVGAGI (reference sequence). The CDR3 sequence is CASSYSLGAYEQYF. For the CDR3, the DNA is TGTGCCAGCAGTTACTCCTTGGGGGCCTACGAGCAGTACTTC.

Only a few counts were recorded for this clone. The chain has TRBV13 and TRBJ2-1; D unresolved. In germline, CDR1 is PRHDT, CDR2 FYEKMQ (reference sequence). The CDR3 covers 17 residues. The V gene lost 0 bases and the J gene lost 6 bases, with 18 bases spanning the gap. The CDR3 is CASSLGGKRWEFNEQFF. The CDR3 DNA follows: TGTGCCAGCAGCTTAGGAGGGAAAAGGTGGGAATTCAATGAGCAGTTCTTC.

The V gene is TRBV7-2, the J gene TRBJ2-5, with unresolved D. Judging by the DNA end, TRBJ2-7 fits better; the J call may be wrong. There are 15 residues in the CDR3. Germline-derived CDR1 and CDR2 are SGHTA and FQGNSA. The CDR3 is CASRQSGRSTYEQYF. The CDR3 nucleotides read TGTGCCAGCAGACAATCCGGACGCTCGACCTACGAGCAGTACTTC.

The chain links TRBV5-1 to TRBJ2-7; TRBD1 or TRBD2 may be the D gene (5 bases each). This CDR3 region has 15 residues. In germline, CDR1 is SGHRS, CDR2 YFSETQ. The V and J ends lost 4 bases and 1 base respectively, with 15 bases between them. The CDR3 sequence is CASSPRDGDSYEQYF. CDR3 bases: TGCGCCAGCAGCCCCCGGGACGGAGATTCCTACGAGCAGTACTTC. Based on the CDR3 plus reference TRBV5-1 and TRBJ2-7, the full variable domain is KAGVTQTPRYLIKTRGQQVTLSCSPISGHRSVSWYQQTPGQGLQFLFEYFSETQRNKGNFPGRFSGRQFSNSRSEMNVSTLELGDSALYLCASSPRDGDSYEQYFGPGTRLTVT.

The table lists this clone with a few counts. This chain links TRBV7-6 with TRBJ2-2; D gene unclear. The CDR3 is 10 residues long. CDR1 is SGHVS and CDR2 is FNYEAQ in the germline V gene. Trimming took off 3 bases at V and 7 bases at J, with 0 bases between the two ends. In DNA, the CDR3 is TGTGCCAGCAGCTTCGGGGAGCTGTTTTTT. Translating gives CASSFGELFF.

The chain couples TRBV7-6 to TRBJ2-5, with D perhaps TRBD1 (5 bases). Trimming removed 3 bases from V and 5 bases from J, with 10 bases in between. The germline V gene encodes CDR1 SGHVS and CDR2 FNYEAQ. The CDR3 length is 13 residues. The DNA of the CDR3 is TGTGCCAGCAGCTTGGGGCCGGCGGAGACCCAGTACTTC. Amino acid sequence: CASSLGPAETQYF.

This clone was counted many times. The V and J genes are TRBV7-9 and TRBJ2-7; possible D gene TRBD2, 5 bases. Looked up from germline, CDR1 is SEHNR and CDR2 is FQNEAQ (reference sequence). Trimming pared 1 base from V and 7 bases from J, leaving 11 bases between. The CDR3 contains 13 residues. Here the CDR3 reads CASSLEAGSEQYF. In DNA, the CDR3 is TGTGCCAGCAGCTTAGAGGCGGGCTCGGAGCAGTACTTC.

This clone was detected only a few times. V usage is TRBV28 and J usage is TRBJ1-4; tentative D call: TRBD1 (5 bases). In germline, CDR1 is MDHEN, CDR2 SYDVKM. V gave up 9 bases and J gave up 6 bases, with 17 bases separating them. This CDR3 comprises 14 residues. CDR3 nucleotide sequence: TGTGCCAGTATCCCCCTAAGGGGTGATGAAAAACTGTTTTTT. Protein sequence: CASIPLRGDEKLFF.

This clone was counted a few times. The rearrangement joins TRBV11-2 to TRBJ2-7; D ambiguous. From germline, CDR1 is SGHAT and CDR2 FQNNGV. The V gene lost 5 bases and the J gene lost 2 bases, with 7 bases spanning the gap. The CDR3 covers 12 residues. In nucleotides, the CDR3 is TGTGCCAGCAGCCACGGTACCTACGAGCAGTACTTC. It is translated as CASSHGTYEQYF.

This clone was seen many times. This chain links TRBV7-2 with TRBJ2-1; 8 bases are shared with TRBD2. J lost 10 bases, V lost 1 base, and 6 bases had no gene match. Germline CDR1 reads SGHTA; CDR2 reads FQGNSA. CDR3 length equals 14 residues. The CDR3 is CASSLVSGSGEQFF. CDR3 bases: TGTGCCAGCAGCTTAGTCAGCGGGAGCGGGGAGCAGTTCTTC.

The chain employs TRBV29-1 and TRBJ1-1; D is uncertain. Germline lookup yields CDR1 SQVTM and CDR2 ANQGSEA. This CDR3 region has 15 residues. Trimming took 4 bases from V and 0 from J, leaving 15 bases between them. Here the CDR3 DNA reads TGCAGCGTTGGAGCGGGGTGGGGTATGAACACTGAAGCTTTCTTT. It is translated as CSVGAGWGMNTEAFF.

This clone turned up a few times. The chain joins TRBV30 to TRBJ1-2, with D hard to call. CDR1 GTSNPN and CDR2 SVGIG come from the germline V gene (reference sequence). V was pared by 0 bases and J by 1 base, with 9 bases between. This CDR3 is 14 amino acids long. This CDR3 reads CAWSVPGINYGYTF. The CDR3 DNA follows: TGTGCCTGGAGTGTACCGGGCATTAACTATGGCTACACCTTC.

In this sample, this clone turned up a few times. V is TRBV21-1 and J is TRBJ1-5; the D call TRBD1 from the table was never checked on the DNA. TRBV21-1 is deemed a pseudogene. The CDR3 has 14 amino acids. CDR3 nucleotides: TGTGCCAGCAGCAAAGAACAGGGGGCACAGCCCCAGCATTTT. Amino acid sequence: CASSKEQGAQPQHF.

The rearrangement uses TRBV7-2 and TRBJ2-1; D might be TRBD1 or TRBD2, each matching 6 bases. Trimming stripped 4 bases from V and 2 bases from J, with 12 bases between. Germline lookup yields CDR1 SGHTA and CDR2 FQGNSA. This CDR3 spans 15 amino acids. CDR3: CASSSSGGTYNEQFF. The CDR3 DNA reads TGTGCCAGCAGCTCCTCCGGGGGCACCTACAATGAGCAGTTCTTC.

This clone occurred a few times. CDR3 region: CACSDRPDYEQYF. The CDR3 DNA is TGTGCCTGTTCAGACAGGCCGGACTACGAGCAGTACTTC. V usage is TRBV5-5 and J usage is TRBJ2-7, with a weak D call TRBD1 (6 bases). Germline loops: CDR1 SGHKS, CDR2 YYEKEE (reference sequence). V lost 10 bases to trimming and J lost 3 bases, with 17 bases between them. The CDR3 is 13 residues long.

This clone was recorded a few times. V gene TRBV29-1 combines with J gene TRBJ2-5; 10 bases are shared with TRBD2. From germline, CDR1 is SQVTM and CDR2 ANQGSEA. CDR3 size: 12 residues. V lost 7 bases, J lost 3 bases, and 2 bases stayed unmatched. CDR3 sequence reads: CSAGTSEETQYF. In nucleotides, the CDR3 is TGCAGCGCCGGGACTAGCGAAGAGACCCAGTACTTC.

This clone was detected only a few times. The chain's CDR3 is CAWIWSGSSEAFF. DNA for the CDR3: TGTGCCTGGATTTGGTCAGGGAGTAGTGAAGCTTTCTTT. This chain uses TRBV30 with TRBJ1-1, with D perhaps matching TRBD1 (5 bases). The CDR3 contains 13 residues. Germline assignment: CDR1 GTSNPN and CDR2 SVGIG (reference sequence). V lost 4 bases and J 7 bases, leaving 16 bases between the germline ends.

V gene TRBV4-1 combines with J gene TRBJ2-4; tentatively, D is TRBD1 (5 bases). The CDR3 loop spans 17 amino acids. The V end lost 4 bases, the J end lost 0 bases, and 16 bases lay between the germline ends. Germline V CDR1 and CDR2: MGHRA, YSYEKL. CDR3 region: CASSPYSGPLAKNIQYF. DNA for the CDR3: TGCGCCAGCAGCCCGTACTCAGGGCCATTAGCCAAAAACATTCAGTACTTC.

This clone was counted only a few times. CDR3 sequence: CASSPGGAGGLGNEQFF. In nucleotides, the CDR3 is TGTGCCAGCAGCCCGGGAGGAGCGGGAGGGCTGGGGAATGAGCAGTTCTTC. The chain is built from TRBV7-2 and TRBJ2-1, with 10 bases lining up with TRBD2. Trimming took 5 bases from V and 7 from J; bases not matched to a gene: 14. The CDR3 has 17 residues. CDR1 is SGHTA, CDR2 FQGNSA, per germline.

V gene TRBV5-1 combines with J gene TRBJ2-1; TRBD1 matches at 9 bases. V was pared by 3 bases and J by 4 bases, with 5 bases of the junction left unmatched. The germline gives CDR1 SGHRS, CDR2 YFSETQ. CDR3 length equals 15 residues. CDR3 region: CASSWDRAGYNEQFF. CDR3 nucleotide sequence: TGCGCCAGCAGCTGGGACAGGGCCGGATACAATGAGCAGTTCTTC.

Relative to its sample, this clone is medium-sized. This chain uses TRBV9 with TRBJ2-1, with D hard to call. CDR1 is SGDLS and CDR2 is YYNGEE in the germline V gene. The V end lost 4 bases, the J end lost 5 bases, and 13 bases lay between the germline ends. There are 14 residues in the CDR3. In DNA, the CDR3 is TGTGCCAGCAGCCAGCGCAGTAGGGACAATGAGCAGTTCTTC. It translates to CASSQRSRDNEQFF.

The chain couples TRBV29-1 to TRBJ1-5; TRBD1 matches at 7 bases. The CDR3 consists of 13 residues. J gave up 3 bases and V 6 bases, and 5 bases lay outside the gene matches. Germline CDR1 SQVTM, CDR2 ANQGSEA. The CDR3 sequence is CSVLTGNNQPQHF. CDR3 nucleotide sequence: TGCAGCGTCCTGACAGGGAACAATCAGCCCCAGCATTTT. The variable domain in full, completed from reference TRBV29-1 and TRBJ1-5, reads SAVISQKPSRDICQRGTSLTIQCQVDSQVTMMFWYRQQPGQSLTLIATANQGSEATYESGFVIDKFPISRPNLTFSTLTVSNMSPEDSSIYLCSVLTGNNQPQHFGDGTRLSIL.

This clone was observed at least ten times. CDR3 DNA sequence: TGTGCCAGCAGCTCACGTCTGACAGGCAGGGGCTACACCTTC. Translation gives CASSSRLTGRGYTF. V usage is TRBV11-2 and J usage is TRBJ1-2, with D perhaps matching TRBD1 (6 bases). The V and J ends lost 4 bases and 8 bases respectively, with 17 bases between them. This CDR3 has 14 amino acids. The germline V gene has CDR1 SGHAT and CDR2 FQNNGV.

In this sample, this clone turned up a few times. V is TRBV10-3 and J is TRBJ2-5; the match to TRBD2 covers 9 bases. The CDR3 is 15 amino acids. Germline V CDR1 and CDR2: ENHRY, SYGVKD. Trimming at V came to 0 bases and at J to 4 bases, leaving 3 bases not matched to a gene. For the CDR3, the DNA is TGTGCCATCAGTGAGTCTAGCGGGAGCAGAGAGACCCAGTACTTC. It specifies CAISESSGSRETQYF.

The chain has TRBV30 and TRBJ1-5, with TRBD1 as a possible D gene (5 bases). Trimming pared 5 bases from V and 1 base from J, leaving 9 bases between. The germline gives CDR1 GTSNPN, CDR2 SVGIG (reference sequence). This CDR3 has 13 residues. The CDR3 protein is CAWGTVSNQPQHF. The CDR3 nucleotides read TGTGCCTGGGGGACGGTAAGCAATCAGCCCCAGCATTTT.

This clone was seen a handful of times. The sample contains more than one DNA sequence encoding this CDR3. The chain couples TRBV30 to TRBJ1-5; no clear D gene. The V gene's germline CDR1 is GTSNPN and CDR2 SVGIG (reference sequence). Between the trimmed V and J ends, which lost 3 bases and 4 bases, there was a span of 7 bases. The CDR3 covers 12 residues. The DNA of the CDR3 is TGTGCCTGGAGGGCGGGGAATCAGCCCCAGCATTTT. It codes for CAWRAGNQPQHF.

This chain links TRBV10-3 with TRBJ2-7; 8 positions match TRBD1. The CDR3 length is 15 residues. The germline V gene encodes CDR1 ENHRY and CDR2 SYGVKD. Trimming removed 8 bases from V and 2 bases from J; junction bases left unmatched: 11. The CDR3 region has the DNA TGTGCCATCCGGAAAGGACAGGGAAACCCCTACGAGCAGTACTTC. Protein sequence: CAIRKGQGNPYEQYF.